One sample yielded the 2 T cell receptor beta chains listed below, sequenced in a study of blood T cell repertoires in COVID-19. TCRdb's table, derived via immunoSEQ multiplex PCR, lists solely in-frame clones and lacks some. The sample holds some 270,000 clones; around 85% are singletons and the top ten take around 10%. The sample comprised PBMCs or T cells enriched from blood (not recorded which). These receptors were collected from a woman between 50 and 59 years old with acute COVID-19.

The CDR3 DNA reads TGTGCCAGCAGCCGCCCTACAGGGGGCCAGAACACTGAAGCTTTCTTT. As protein: CASSRPTGGQNTEAFF. The chain has TRBV6-2 or TRBV6-3 and TRBJ1-1, with 9 positions matching TRBD1. With V trimmed by 6 bases and J by 1 base, 9 bases remained unmatched. The CDR3 is made up of 16 amino acids. Germline V gene sequence: CDR1 MNHEY, CDR2 SVGEGT.

The J gene is TRBJ2-2, the V gene TRBV9; 9 bases match TRBD1. V was pared by 3 bases and J by 0 bases, with 12 bases of the junction left unmatched. The CDR3 contains 19 residues. The germline V gene has CDR1 SGDLS and CDR2 YYNGEE. As DNA, the CDR3 is TGTGCCAGCAGCGAGAGGACCCGGGACAGGGAGTCGAACACCGGGGAGCTGTTTTTT. The encoded protein is CASSERTRDRESNTGELFF.